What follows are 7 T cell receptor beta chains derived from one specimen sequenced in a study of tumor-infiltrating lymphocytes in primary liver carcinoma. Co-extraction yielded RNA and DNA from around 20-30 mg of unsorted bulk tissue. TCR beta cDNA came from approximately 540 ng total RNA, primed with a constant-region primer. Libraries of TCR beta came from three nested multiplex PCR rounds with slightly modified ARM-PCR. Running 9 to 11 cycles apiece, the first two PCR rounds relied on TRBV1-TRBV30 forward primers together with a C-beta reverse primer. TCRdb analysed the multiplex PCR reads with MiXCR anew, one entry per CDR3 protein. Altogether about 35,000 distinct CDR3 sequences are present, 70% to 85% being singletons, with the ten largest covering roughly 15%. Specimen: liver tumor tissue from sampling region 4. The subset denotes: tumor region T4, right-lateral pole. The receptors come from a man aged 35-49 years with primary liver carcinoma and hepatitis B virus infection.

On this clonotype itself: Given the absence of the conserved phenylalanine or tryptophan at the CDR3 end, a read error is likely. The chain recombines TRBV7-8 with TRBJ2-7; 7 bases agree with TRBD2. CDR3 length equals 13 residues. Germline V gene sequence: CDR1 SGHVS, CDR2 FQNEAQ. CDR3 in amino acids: CAISSTSAYEQYY. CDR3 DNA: TGTGCCATCAGCTCTACTAGCGCCTACGAGCAGTACTAC.

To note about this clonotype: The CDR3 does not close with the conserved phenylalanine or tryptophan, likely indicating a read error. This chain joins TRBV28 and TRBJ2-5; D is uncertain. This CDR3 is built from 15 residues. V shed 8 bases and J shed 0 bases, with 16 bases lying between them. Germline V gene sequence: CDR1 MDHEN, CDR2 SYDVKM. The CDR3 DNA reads TGTGCCAGCTTTCCGGGCGGAGCTAACCAAGAGACCCAGTACTTA. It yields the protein CASFPGGANQETQYL.

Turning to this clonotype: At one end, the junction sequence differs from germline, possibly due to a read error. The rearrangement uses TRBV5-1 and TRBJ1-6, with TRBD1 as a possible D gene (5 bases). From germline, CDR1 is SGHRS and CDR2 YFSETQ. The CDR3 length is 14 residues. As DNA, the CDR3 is TGCGTCAGCAGCTTGGAAGGAGGGGATTCACCACACCACTTT. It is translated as CVSSLEGGDSPHHF.

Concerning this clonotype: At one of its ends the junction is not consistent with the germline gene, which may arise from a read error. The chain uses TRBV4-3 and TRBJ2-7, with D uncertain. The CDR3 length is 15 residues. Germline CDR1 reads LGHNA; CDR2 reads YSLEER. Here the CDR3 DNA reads TGCGCCAATAGCCAAGACCTGACGGGCTCCTACGAACAGTACTTC. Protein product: CANSQDLTGSYEQYF.

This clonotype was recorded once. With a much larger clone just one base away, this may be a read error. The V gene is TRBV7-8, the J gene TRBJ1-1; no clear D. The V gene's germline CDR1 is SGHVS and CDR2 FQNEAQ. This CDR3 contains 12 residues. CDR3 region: CASSLEAGEASF. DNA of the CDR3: TGTGCCAGCAGCTTGGAGGCGGGTGAAGCTTCCTTT.

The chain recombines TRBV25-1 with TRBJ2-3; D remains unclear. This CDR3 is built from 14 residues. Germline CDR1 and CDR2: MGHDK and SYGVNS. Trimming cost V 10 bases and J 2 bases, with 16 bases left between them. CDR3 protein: CANCEYSLTDTQYF. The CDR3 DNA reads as TGTGCCAACTGTGAATATTCCCTCACAGATACGCAGTATTTT.

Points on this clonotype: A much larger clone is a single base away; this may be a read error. The DNA for the CDR3 is TGTCTCAGCAGTTTAGAGGGGGCTTTTGGGGCCTACGAGCAGTACTTC. Residues: CLSSLEGAFGAYEQYF. This chain joins TRBV28 and TRBJ2-7; 7 bases line up with TRBD1. CDR1 is MDHEN, CDR2 SYDVKM, per germline. The CDR3 is made up of 16 amino acids.